The 24 T cell receptor beta chains given below trace back to one sample, sequenced in a study of blood T cell repertoires in COVID-19. The method was immunoSEQ multiplex PCR; TCRdb's version includes in-frame clones alone and lacks a portion of them. Here the sample spans about 310,000 clones, 90% being singletons. What was sequenced was PBMCs or T cells enriched from blood (not recorded which). The receptors stem from a woman aged 18-29 years with acute COVID-19.

This clone was detected only once. The chain couples TRBV11-3 to TRBJ2-7; TRBD2 matches at 7 bases. This CDR3 contains 14 residues. CDR1 SGHNT and CDR2 YENEEA come from the germline V gene. The V gene end was trimmed by 5 bases and the J gene end by 2 bases; junction bases not matched to a gene: 6. The CDR3 loop is CASSTGLGAYEQYF. The CDR3 nucleotides read TGTGCCAGCAGCACCGGACTAGGGGCCTACGAGCAGTACTTC.

The chain uses TRBV2 and TRBJ2-5; D unresolved. Trimming took 6 bases from V and 1 from J, leaving 9 bases between them. The V gene's germline CDR1 is SNHLY and CDR2 FYNNEI. The CDR3 extends over 13 amino acids. In DNA, the CDR3 is TGTGCCAGCAGGGAAATAGTCCAAGAGACCCAGTACTTC. It codes for CASREIVQETQYF.

The CDR3, as DNA: TGTGCCAGCAGCTTAGTCCTCGACCAGCGGGATCACTACGAGCAGTACTTC. Translation: CASSLVLDQRDHYEQYF. The rearrangement uses TRBV11-2 and TRBJ2-7; 7 nucleotides agree with TRBD2. Germline V gene data show CDR1 as SGHAT and CDR2 as FQNNGV. V lost 1 base, J lost 3 bases, and 12 bases stayed unmatched. The CDR3 sequence is 17 residues long.

V is TRBV2 and J is TRBJ2-3; perhaps TRBD1 as D (6 bases). The V gene lost 8 bases and the J gene lost 2 bases, with 14 bases spanning the gap. Germline CDR1 SNHLY, CDR2 FYNNEI. The length of the CDR3 is 14 residues. The CDR3 spells CASADRTLTDTQYF. CDR3 bases: TGTGCCAGCGCAGACAGGACCCTCACAGATACGCAGTATTTT.

The chain recombines TRBV27 with TRBJ2-6; 7 bases fit TRBD1. The CDR3 has 17 amino acids. The trim removed 5 bases at V and 1 base at J, leaving 8 bases unmatched. In germline, CDR1 is MNHEY, CDR2 SMNVEV (reference sequence). The CDR3 coding sequence is TGTGCCAGCAGTCCATGGGACAGCCCTTCTGGGGCCAACGTCCTGACTTTC. Its translation: CASSPWDSPSGANVLTF. Combining the CDR3 with reference TRBV27 and TRBJ2-6 gives the whole variable domain EAQVTQNPRYLITVTGKKLTVTCSQNMNHEYMSWYRQDPGLGLRQIYYSMNVEVTDKGDVPEGYKVSRKEKRNFPLILESPSPNQTSLYFCASSPWDSPSGANVLTFGAGSRLTVL.

This chain connects TRBV28 to TRBJ1-3; no definite D call. Germline-derived CDR1 and CDR2 are MDHEN and SYDVKM. V dropped 2 bases and J dropped 5 bases, with 13 bases sitting between them. The CDR3 is made up of 15 amino acids. In DNA form, the CDR3 reads TGTGCCAGCAGTTTAGGCCCAATCAGTAGAAACACCATATATTTT. This sequence encodes CASSLGPISRNTIYF. The variable domain in full, with the rest retrieved from reference TRBV28 and TRBJ1-3, is DVKVTQSSRYLVKRTGEKVFLECVQDMDHENMFWYRQDPGLGLRLIYFSYDVKMKEKGDIPEGYSVSREKKERFSLILESASTNQTSMYLCASSLGPISRNTIYFGEGSWLTVV.

This clone came up a few times. The V gene is TRBV5-1, the J gene TRBJ1-3; a possible D gene is TRBD1 (5 bases). The CDR3 is 17 residues long. Germline CDR1 SGHRS, CDR2 YFSETQ. Trimming left V 0 bases short and J 0 bases short, with 13 bases between. CDR3 coding DNA: TGCGCCAGCAGCTTGGAAGGGACTGCGATCTCTGGAAACACCATATATTTT. As protein: CASSLEGTAISGNTIYF.

J is TRBJ2-5 and V is TRBV12-3 or TRBV12-4, with D unclear. Trimming took off 2 bases at V and 5 bases at J, with 9 bases between the two ends. CDR3 length: 13 residues. The CDR3 sequence: CASSLSWAETQYF. The CDR3 DNA reads TGTGCCAGCAGTTTAAGCTGGGCGGAGACCCAGTACTTC.

J is TRBJ1-5 and V is TRBV7-8; 10 nucleotides agree with TRBD1. This CDR3 is 15 amino acids long. Germline CDR1 SGHVS, CDR2 FQNEAQ. J was trimmed by 6 bases and V by 5 bases; bases with no gene match: 7. The CDR3 loop is CASSPGTGVVQPQHF. CDR3 nucleotide sequence: TGTGCCAGCAGCCCAGGGACAGGGGTTGTTCAGCCCCAGCATTTT.

The V gene is TRBV28, the J gene TRBJ1-1; no clear D. The CDR3 runs 12 residues. CDR1 is MDHEN, CDR2 SYDVKM, per germline. V shed 8 bases and J shed 5 bases, with 12 bases lying between them. CDR3 DNA sequence: TGTGCCAGCGCACACCCCCAAACTGAAGCTTTCTTT. This translates into CASAHPQTEAFF.

The chain has TRBV7-9 and TRBJ1-1; 10 nucleotides agree with TRBD1. The CDR3 loop spans 16 amino acids. The V gene end was trimmed by 1 base and the J gene end by 7 bases; junction bases not matched to a gene: 9. CDR1 and CDR2 (germline): SEHNR, FQNEAQ (reference sequence). The CDR3, as DNA: TGTGCCAGCAGCTTAGGAAGGGGGGACAGGGGTAATGAAGCTTTCTTT. Amino acid sequence: CASSLGRGDRGNEAFF.

This clone was seen only a few times. The rearrangement links TRBV3-1 (or the pseudogene TRBV3-2) to TRBJ1-1, with a possible D match to TRBD1 (5 bases). CDR3 length equals 14 residues. The germline gives CDR1 LGHDT, CDR2 YNNKEL (reference sequence). V was pared by 1 base and J by 5 bases, with 11 bases between. The chain's CDR3 is CASSQVRGRTEAFF. CDR3 in DNA: TGTGCCAGCAGCCAAGTTAGGGGAAGGACTGAAGCTTTCTTT.

The V and J genes are TRBV18 and TRBJ2-7; D remains ambiguous. The CDR3 is made up of 13 amino acids. V dropped 2 bases and J dropped 5 bases, with 10 bases sitting between them. The germline gives CDR1 KGHSH, CDR2 LQKENI. The CDR3, as DNA: TGTGCCAGCTCACCAGAGAGTGTCCACGAGCAGTACTTC. Its translation is CASSPESVHEQYF.

The gene calls are TRBV3-1 (or the pseudogene TRBV3-2) and TRBJ2-1; unclear D gene. This CDR3 has 14 amino acids. Germline-derived CDR1 and CDR2 are LGHDT and YNNKEL (reference sequence). Trimming cost V 7 bases and J 0 bases, with 10 bases left between them. The DNA for the CDR3 is TGTGCCAGCACCTCACTCGGCTCCTACAATGAGCAGTTCTTC. The encoded protein is CASTSLGSYNEQFF.

The chain joins TRBV28 to TRBJ2-7; 8 bases match TRBD2. V trimming: 7 bases; J trimming: 3 bases; junction bases outside the gene matches: 11. Germline loops: CDR1 MDHEN, CDR2 SYDVKM. The CDR3 runs to 15 residues. CDR3 sequence (DNA): TGTGCCAGCACCTCGGGGGGGGGACTAGGCTACGAGCAGTACTTC. Its protein is CASTSGGGLGYEQYF.

CDR3 residues: CASSPGQGPKKLFF. The DNA for the CDR3 is TGTGCCAGTAGTCCTGGACAGGGACCGAAAAAACTGTTTTTT. This chain links TRBV19 with TRBJ1-4, with 8 bases fitting TRBD1. Trimming cost V 5 bases and J 9 bases; bases outside gene matches: 8. Germline CDR1 and CDR2: LNHDA and SQIVND (reference sequence). This CDR3 is built from 14 residues.

The chain carries TRBV9 and TRBJ2-3; 7 nucleotides line up with TRBD1. Germline V CDR1 and CDR2: SGDLS, YYNGEE. After removal of 3 bases from V and 0 bases from J, the junction contained 16 bases not matched to a gene. This CDR3 is built from 19 residues. CDR3 bases: TGTGCCAGCAGCGCCTCCCCCCCGACCGGGACAGCAAGCACAGATACGCAGTATTTT. It specifies CASSASPPTGTASTDTQYF.

The V call is TRBV5-1, the J call TRBJ2-1, with 10 bases matching TRBD2. From germline, CDR1 is SGHRS and CDR2 YFSETQ. Germline trimming cut 5 bases from V and 6 bases from J; bases unmatched to any gene: 8. The CDR3 totals 15 residues. The CDR3: CASSLTSGKGNEQFF. CDR3 bases: TGCGCCAGCAGTCTTACTAGCGGGAAGGGCAATGAGCAGTTCTTC.

J is TRBJ1-2 and V is TRBV19; D possibly corresponds to TRBD1 (6 bases). The CDR3 spans 12 residues. The V gene lost 3 bases and the J gene lost 10 bases, with 12 bases spanning the gap. Germline V gene lookup returns CDR1 LNHDA and CDR2 SQIVND (reference sequence). In DNA form, the CDR3 reads TGTGCCAGTAGTATCCCAGGGGCGGACTACACCTTC. Amino acid sequence: CASSIPGADYTF.

With regard to this clone: The junction differs from germline at one of its ends, possibly a read error. The chain joins TRBV7-7 to TRBJ2-1; TRBD2 matches 9 bases. The CDR3 is made up of 16 amino acids. Germline loops: CDR1 SSHAT, CDR2 FNYEAQ (reference sequence). CDR3 DNA sequence: TGTGCTAGCAGCTTAGAAAGCGGGGGGATTTATGGGGAGCAGTTCTTC. This translates into CASSLESGGIYGEQFF.

This clone was counted a few times. This chain joins TRBV6-2 or TRBV6-3 and TRBJ2-1, with 8 bases that match TRBD2. J gave up 3 bases and V 2 bases, and 3 bases lay outside the gene matches. This CDR3 is 15 amino acids long. From germline, CDR1 is MNHEY and CDR2 SVGEGT. CDR3 DNA sequence: TGTGCCAGCAGTTACGCGGGACTAGACTACAATGAGCAGTTCTTC. This sequence encodes CASSYAGLDYNEQFF.

This clone occurred once. V is TRBV6-1 and J is TRBJ1-1; D is uncertain. Trimming left V 3 bases short and J 8 bases short, with 10 bases between. The CDR3 spans 12 residues. Per germline, CDR1 MNHNS and CDR2 SASEGT. CDR3 DNA: TGTGCCAGCAGTGACCGACACATAGAAGCTTTCTTT. Encoded protein: CASSDRHIEAFF.

The rearrangement joins TRBV10-3 to TRBJ2-1; 9 nucleotides match TRBD2. Germline loops: CDR1 ENHRY, CDR2 SYGVKD. This CDR3 spans 12 amino acids. Trimming took 8 bases from V and 13 from J; bases not matched to a gene: 9. The CDR3 DNA is TGTGCCATCTCGGAGCCGGGACTAGCTCAGTTCTTC. It yields the protein CAISEPGLAQFF.

This chain uses TRBV5-8 with TRBJ1-1; tentative D call: TRBD1 (6 bases). The CDR3 runs to 14 residues. CDR1 and CDR2 from the germline V gene are SGHTS and YDEGEE. V was clipped by 0 bases and J by 0 bases, with 6 bases between them. As DNA, the CDR3 is TGTGCCAGCAGCTTGGGACAGGTGAACACTGAAGCTTTCTTT. Its protein is CASSLGQVNTEAFF.